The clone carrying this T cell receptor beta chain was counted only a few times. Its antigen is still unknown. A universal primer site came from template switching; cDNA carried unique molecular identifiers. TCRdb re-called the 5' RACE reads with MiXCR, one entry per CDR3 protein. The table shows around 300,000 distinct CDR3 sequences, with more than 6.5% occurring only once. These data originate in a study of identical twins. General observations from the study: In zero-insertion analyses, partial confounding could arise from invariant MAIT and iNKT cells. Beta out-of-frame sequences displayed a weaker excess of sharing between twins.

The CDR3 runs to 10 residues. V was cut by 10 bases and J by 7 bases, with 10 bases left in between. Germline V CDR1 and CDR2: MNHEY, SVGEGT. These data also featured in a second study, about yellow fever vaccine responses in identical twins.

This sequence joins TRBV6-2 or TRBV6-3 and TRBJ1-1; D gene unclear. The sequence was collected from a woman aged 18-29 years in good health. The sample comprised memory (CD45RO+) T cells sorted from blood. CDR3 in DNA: TGTGCCACCGGGCGGGATGAAGCTTTCTTT. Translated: CATGRDEAFF.